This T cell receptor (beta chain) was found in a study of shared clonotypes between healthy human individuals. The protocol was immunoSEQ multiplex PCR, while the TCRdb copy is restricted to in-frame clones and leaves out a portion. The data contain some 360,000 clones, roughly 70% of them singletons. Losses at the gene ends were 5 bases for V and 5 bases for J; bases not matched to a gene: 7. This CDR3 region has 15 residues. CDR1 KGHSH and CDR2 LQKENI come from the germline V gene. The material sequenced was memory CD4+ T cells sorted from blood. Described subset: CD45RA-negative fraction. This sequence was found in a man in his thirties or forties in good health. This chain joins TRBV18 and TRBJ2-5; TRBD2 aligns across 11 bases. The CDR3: CASSSTSGSGETQYF. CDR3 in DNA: TGTGCCAGCTCATCCACTAGCGGGAGCGGGGAGACCCAGTACTTC.